These 9 T cell receptor beta chains came from one sample sequenced in a study of T cells in narcolepsy. Produced via immunoSEQ multiplex PCR; TCRdb's table is partial and in-frame only. Among tens of thousands of clones listed, more than 75% were seen once. The sequenced material came from CD45RA- memory CD4+ T cells from PBMCs. These receptors originate from a human donor with narcolepsy.

The rearrangement uses TRBV29-1 and TRBJ1-4; TRBD1 might be the D (5 bases). Germline V gives CDR1 SQVTM, CDR2 ANQGSEA. The CDR3 has 12 residues. Trimming stripped 6 bases from V and 5 bases from J, with 10 bases between. The CDR3 DNA sequence: TGCAGCGTGGGGCATGGGAATGAAAAACTGTTTTTT. This translates into CSVGHGNEKLFF.

This chain uses TRBV11-1 with TRBJ2-3, with TRBD2 identical over 8 bases. Unmatched junction bases numbered 12, after V lost 1 base and J lost 3 bases. The CDR3 consists of 18 residues. Germline lookup yields CDR1 SGHAT and CDR2 FQDESV (reference sequence). This CDR3 is CASSLGGPGLGKTDTQYF. DNA for the CDR3: TGTGCCAGCAGCTTAGGGGGCCCGGGACTAGGGAAAACAGATACGCAGTATTTT.

V and J are TRBV19 and TRBJ1-1, with unresolved D. CDR3 size: 12 residues. Germline V gives CDR1 LNHDA, CDR2 SQIVND (reference sequence). V lost 4 bases and J 7 bases, leaving 10 bases between the germline ends. Here the CDR3 DNA reads TGTGCCAGTAGTACTCGGACCGGTGAAGCTTTCTTT. Translated: CASSTRTGEAFF.

V and J are TRBV11-2 and TRBJ2-5; D is perhaps TRBD1 (6 bases). The J call is doubtful: the DNA matches TRBJ2-7 better. In germline, CDR1 is SGHAT, CDR2 FQNNGV. The CDR3 consists of 14 residues. CDR3 DNA: TGTGCCAGCAGCTTGGATCCAGGGGACGGCGAGCAGTACTTC. Residues: CASSLDPGDGEQYF.

This chain links TRBV5-8 with TRBJ1-5; 7 bases map to TRBD1. This CDR3 is built from 15 residues. The germline CDR1 and CDR2 sequences are SGHTS and YDEGEE. Trimming cost V 2 bases and J 1 base; bases outside gene matches: 3. CDR3: CASSFYRGSNQPQHF. In DNA, the CDR3 is TGTGCCAGCAGCTTTTACAGGGGAAGCAATCAGCCCCAGCATTTT.

V usage is TRBV6-6 and J usage is TRBJ1-6; tentative D call: TRBD1 (6 bases). The CDR3 spans 15 residues. Looked up from germline, CDR1 is MNHNY and CDR2 is SVGAGI (reference sequence). V was cut by 6 bases and J by 9 bases, with 18 bases left in between. The CDR3 protein is CASSPRDILSSPLHF. In nucleotides, the CDR3 is TGTGCCAGCAGCCCCCGGGACATTTTGAGTTCACCCCTCCACTTT.

This clone was picked up one time. The chain is built from TRBV21-1 and TRBJ1-5. TRBV21-1 is a pseudogene locus. The CDR3 loop spans 16 amino acids. CDR3 sequence: CASSNLDDHSNQPQHF. CDR3 nucleotides: TGTGCCAGCAGCAACCTTGACGACCATAGCAATCAGCCCCAGCATTTT.

J is TRBJ2-7 and V is TRBV6-5; possibly TRBD1 for D (6 bases). The CDR3 is 15 residues long. The germline gives CDR1 MNHEY, CDR2 SVGAGI. V was trimmed by 6 bases and J by 6 bases, leaving 21 bases between them. CDR3 sequence reads: CASSPKPGHSGEQYF. The CDR3 DNA sequence: TGTGCCAGCAGCCCCAAGCCGGGACACTCAGGCGAGCAGTACTTC.

The chain is built from TRBV2 and TRBJ1-2; no clear D. This CDR3 spans 11 amino acids. The V end was cut by 5 bases, the J end by 5 bases, with 6 bases between. Germline values: CDR1 SNHLY, CDR2 FYNNEI. CDR3 protein: CASSPEYGYTF. The CDR3 DNA is TGTGCCAGCAGTCCAGAATATGGCTACACCTTC. The whole variable domain, filled in from reference TRBV2 and TRBJ1-2, reads EPEVTQTPSHQVTQMGQEVILRCVPISNHLYFYWYRQILGQKVEFLVSFYNNEISEKSEIFDDQFSVERPDGSNFTLKIRSTKLEDSAMYFCASSPEYGYTFGSGTRLTVV.